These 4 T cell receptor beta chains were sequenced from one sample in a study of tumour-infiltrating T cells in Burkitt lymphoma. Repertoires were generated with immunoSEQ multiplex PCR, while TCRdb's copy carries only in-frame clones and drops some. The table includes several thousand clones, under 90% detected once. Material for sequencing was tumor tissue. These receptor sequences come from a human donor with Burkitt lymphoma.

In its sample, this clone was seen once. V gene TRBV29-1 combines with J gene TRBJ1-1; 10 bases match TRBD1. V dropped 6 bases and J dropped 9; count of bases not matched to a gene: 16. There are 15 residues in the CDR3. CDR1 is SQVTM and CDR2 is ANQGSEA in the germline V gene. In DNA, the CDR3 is TGCAGCGTCCAAGACAGGGGGCCCCCTCTTGGAAAAGCTTTCTTT. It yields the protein CSVQDRGPPLGKAFF. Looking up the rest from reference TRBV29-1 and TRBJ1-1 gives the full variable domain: SAVISQKPSRDICQRGTSLTIQCQVDSQVTMMFWYRQQPGQSLTLIATANQGSEATYESGFVIDKFPISRPNLTFSTLTVSNMSPEDSSIYLCSVQDRGPPLGKAFFGQGTRLTVV.

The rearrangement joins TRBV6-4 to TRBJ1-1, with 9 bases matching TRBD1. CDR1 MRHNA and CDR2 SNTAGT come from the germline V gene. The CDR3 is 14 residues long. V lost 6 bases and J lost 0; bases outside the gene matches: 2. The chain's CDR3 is CASSRDRVNTEAFF. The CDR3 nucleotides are TGTGCCAGCAGCCGGGACAGGGTGAACACTGAAGCTTTCTTT.

The DNA for the CDR3 is TGTGCCAGCACTCTAGCGGGGGCTGATACGCAGTATTTT. Amino acids: CASTLAGADTQYF. J is TRBJ2-3 and V is TRBV6-1; 10 nucleotides match TRBD2. V was clipped by 7 bases and J by 6 bases; unmatched bases: 4. The length of the CDR3 is 13 residues. CDR1 is MNHNS, CDR2 SASEGT, per germline.

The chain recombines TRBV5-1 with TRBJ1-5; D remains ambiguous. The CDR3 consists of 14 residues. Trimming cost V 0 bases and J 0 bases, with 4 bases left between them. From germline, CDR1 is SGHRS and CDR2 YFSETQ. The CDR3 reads CASSLDASNQPQHF. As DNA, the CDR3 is TGCGCCAGCAGCTTGGATGCTAGCAATCAGCCCCAGCATTTT.